The clone carrying this T cell receptor (beta chain) was recorded only once. This entry is derived from a study of OX40 agonist ivuxolimab in advanced cancers. Study summary: Three individuals attained partial responses, comprising one hepatocellular carcinoma case and two cutaneous melanoma cases.

TCRdb's copy holds only in-frame clones and misses some; the assay was immunoSEQ multiplex PCR. Here the sample spans 60,000 to 95,000 clones, around 84% being singletons. Germline CDR1 is SGHDT and CDR2 is YYEEEE. This CDR3 has 14 residues. V was clipped by 4 bases and J by 4 bases; unmatched bases: 6. Autoimmune disease history or systemic immunosuppression excluded patients. The sample here was CD4+ or CD8+ T cells sorted from blood, taken in a trial of the OX40 agonist ivuxolimab. This clonotype was obtained from an adult with an advanced solid tumor such as melanoma, head and neck, liver or kidney cancer. This chain joins TRBV5-6 and TRBJ1-2; TRBD1 agrees at 8 bases. CDR3 protein: CASSPGQAAYGYTF. The CDR3 region has the DNA TGTGCCAGCAGCCCGGGACAGGCTGCCTATGGCTACACCTTC.